The 22 T cell receptor beta chains listed next were all sequenced from one sample in a study of T cell changes during pregnancy in multiple sclerosis. TCRdb's table, derived via immunoSEQ multiplex PCR, lists solely in-frame clones and lacks some. Of roughly 48,000 clones in the sample, over 85% were seen once. The input for sequencing was CD4+ T cells from peripheral blood mononuclear cells, taken in the first trimester of pregnancy. Every receptor here comes from a female donor with multiple sclerosis, enrolled in a pregnancy study.

The chain joins TRBV5-6 to TRBJ2-2; D is perhaps TRBD2 (5 bases). CDR1 SGHDT and CDR2 YYEEEE come from the germline V gene. This CDR3 spans 14 amino acids. Trimming took 0 bases from V and 9 from J, leaving 12 bases between them. The CDR3: CASSLGVGGRELFF. The CDR3 DNA reads TGTGCCAGCAGCTTGGGTGTTGGAGGCCGGGAGCTGTTTTTT.

The rearrangement links TRBV6-1 to TRBJ2-7, with a tentative D call TRBD1 (7 bases). CDR1 is MNHNS, CDR2 SASEGT, per germline. CDR3 length equals 15 residues. Trimming shortened V by 8 bases and J by 1 base, and 18 bases separated the two germline ends. CDR3 in amino acids: CASFQGGPQSYEQYF. The CDR3 nucleotides read TGTGCCAGCTTCCAGGGGGGCCCTCAATCCTACGAGCAGTACTTC.

This rearrangement joins TRBV10-3 to TRBJ1-5; the match to TRBD1 covers 7 bases. Germline CDR1 ENHRY, CDR2 SYGVKD. Unmatched junction bases numbered 2, after V lost 6 bases and J lost 3 bases. The CDR3 is 13 amino acids. The CDR3 DNA sequence: TGTGCCATCAGCAGGGGGACCAATCAGCCCCAGCATTTT. Translation: CAISRGTNQPQHF.

The chain has TRBV6-6 and TRBJ1-2, with 10 bases aligning to TRBD1. The V gene's germline CDR1 is MNHNY and CDR2 SVGAGI (reference sequence). The CDR3 length is 16 residues. J lost 4 bases, V lost 8 bases, and 13 bases had no gene match. CDR3 sequence: CASQGTGDSPPYGYTF. The CDR3 DNA reads TGTGCCAGCCAAGGGACAGGGGATTCCCCTCCCTATGGCTACACCTTC.

This rearrangement joins TRBV2 to TRBJ2-7; 9 nucleotides match TRBD1. Germline trimming cut 7 bases from V and 4 bases from J; bases unmatched to any gene: 17. Germline V gene data show CDR1 as SNHLY and CDR2 as FYNNEI. The length of the CDR3 is 17 residues. The CDR3 DNA reads as TGTGCCAGCAAAAGAAACCGGGACAGGGTCGGACTTTACGAGCAGTACTTC. It codes for CASKRNRDRVGLYEQYF. Full variable domain (missing parts from reference TRBV2 and TRBJ2-7): EPEVTQTPSHQVTQMGQEVILRCVPISNHLYFYWYRQILGQKVEFLVSFYNNEISEKSEIFDDQFSVERPDGSNFTLKIRSTKLEDSAMYFCASKRNRDRVGLYEQYFGPGTRLTVT.

CDR3 in amino acids: CASSPPARGETQYF. CDR3 DNA sequence: TGTGCCAGCTCACCACCGGCACGCGGGGAGACCCAGTACTTC. The chain carries TRBV18 and TRBJ2-5; D might be TRBD2 (5 bases). CDR1 and CDR2 from the germline V gene are KGHSH and LQKENI. The CDR3 consists of 14 residues. The V gene lost 0 bases and the J gene lost 5 bases, with 10 bases spanning the gap.

V and J are TRBV7-2 and TRBJ2-7; possibly TRBD1 for D (5 bases). V was cut by 5 bases and J by 6 bases, with 8 bases left in between. The CDR3 length is 11 residues. In germline, CDR1 is SGHTA, CDR2 FQGNSA. This chain's CDR3 is CASSRGGEQYF. DNA for the CDR3: TGTGCCAGCAGCAGGGGCGGCGAGCAGTACTTC.

The chain couples TRBV5-5 to TRBJ1-2; the match to TRBD1 covers 11 bases. The CDR3 has 15 amino acids. Losses at the gene ends were 3 bases for V and 8 bases for J; bases not matched to a gene: 9. Germline lookup yields CDR1 SGHKS and CDR2 YYEKEE (reference sequence). CDR3 loop: CASSSQDRGLLGYTF. The CDR3 DNA reads as TGTGCCAGCAGCTCTCAGGACAGGGGGCTTTTGGGCTACACCTTC.

The chain joins TRBV7-2 to TRBJ2-5, with 11 bases lining up with TRBD1. The germline V gene has CDR1 SGHTA and CDR2 FQGNSA. The CDR3 is made up of 15 amino acids. Trimming cost V 1 base and J 5 bases; bases outside gene matches: 3. CDR3 sequence: CASSLEGTGGETQYF. The CDR3 coding sequence is TGTGCCAGCAGCTTAGAAGGGACAGGGGGGGAGACCCAGTACTTC.

The chain uses TRBV7-6 and TRBJ2-6; no clear D gene. Germline CDR1 and CDR2: SGHVS and FNYEAQ. Trimming cost V 5 bases and J 5 bases, with 13 bases left between them. This CDR3 is built from 15 residues. The CDR3 here is CASSPRYDRANVLTF. The CDR3 DNA follows: TGTGCCAGCAGCCCCCGTTATGACAGGGCCAACGTCCTGACTTTC.

The chain employs TRBV7-2 and TRBJ2-2; no firm D call. CDR3 length: 12 residues. V was clipped by 5 bases and J by 6 bases, with 7 bases between them. Germline values: CDR1 SGHTA, CDR2 FQGNSA. As DNA, the CDR3 is TGTGCCAGCAGCCTGCGATCCGGGGAGCTGTTTTTT. Protein product: CASSLRSGELFF. The variable domain in full, completed from reference TRBV7-2 and TRBJ2-2, reads GAGVSQSPSNKVTEKGKDVELRCDPISGHTALYWYRQSLGQGLEFLIYFQGNSAPDKSGLPSDRFSAERTGGSVSTLTIQRTQQEDSAVYLCASSLRSGELFFGEGSRLTVL.

The rearrangement uses TRBV19 and TRBJ2-3; the match to TRBD2 covers 7 bases. Germline CDR1 reads LNHDA; CDR2 reads SQIVND (reference sequence). V dropped 0 bases and J dropped 2; count of bases not matched to a gene: 5. The CDR3 has 16 amino acids. CDR3 nucleotide sequence: TGTGCCAGTAGTATAGATCGGGGACTAATCACAGATACGCAGTATTTT. Its protein product is CASSIDRGLITDTQYF.

This rearrangement joins TRBV6-1 to TRBJ1-1; TRBD1 aligns across 8 bases. Germline CDR1 reads MNHNS; CDR2 reads SASEGT. This CDR3 comprises 13 residues. With 3 bases clipped from V and 11 bases from J, the junction kept 8 bases outside the gene matches. The DNA for the CDR3 is TGTGCCAGCAGTGATCGTCGGGGACAGGACGCTTTCTTT. It encodes CASSDRRGQDAFF.

The sample holds a few counts of this clone. The chain is built from TRBV29-1 and TRBJ1-2; 7 bases agree with TRBD1. Germline CDR1 and CDR2: SQVTM and ANQGSEA. V lost 2 bases and J lost 8; bases outside the gene matches: 14. The CDR3 length is 15 residues. CDR3 protein: CSVESGSGTASGYTF. CDR3 DNA: TGCAGCGTTGAAAGCGGGTCCGGGACAGCTTCCGGCTACACCTTC.

This clone was detected once. The genes are TRBV19 and TRBJ2-3, with TRBD2 matching 7 bases. Trimming at V came to 0 bases and at J to 2 bases, leaving 14 bases not matched to a gene. CDR1 and CDR2 from the germline V gene are LNHDA and SQIVND (reference sequence). CDR3 length equals 19 residues. The CDR3 region is CASSIDLTLGGGPTDTQYF. In nucleotides, the CDR3 is TGTGCCAGTAGTATAGATCTCACCCTCGGCGGGGGTCCCACAGATACGCAGTATTTT.

The CDR3 DNA reads TGTGCCAGCAGTGGGGAGGAAACTAACTATGGCTACACCTTC. It is translated as CASSGEETNYGYTF. The chain combines TRBV2 with TRBJ1-2; no clear D. CDR1 SNHLY and CDR2 FYNNEI come from the germline V gene. Trimming stripped 4 bases from V and 0 bases from J, with 9 bases between. The CDR3 covers 14 residues.

The chain links TRBV6-5 to TRBJ1-2; maybe TRBD1 (6 bases). In germline, CDR1 is MNHEY, CDR2 SVGAGI. V was pared by 2 bases and J by 3 bases, with 16 bases between. The CDR3 loop spans 16 amino acids. CDR3 region: CASSYRPSGGYYGYTF. In nucleotides, the CDR3 is TGTGCCAGCAGTTACCGACCCTCTGGGGGCTACTATGGCTACACCTTC.

This chain joins TRBV7-2 and TRBJ2-1; unclear D gene. V was trimmed by 3 bases and J by 10 bases, leaving 10 bases between them. This CDR3 is built from 12 residues. Germline assignment: CDR1 SGHTA and CDR2 FQGNSA. The CDR3 region has the DNA TGTGCCAGCAGCTTGCGGTTCTTAGAGCAGTTCTTC. It encodes CASSLRFLEQFF.

The V call is TRBV5-1, the J call TRBJ1-1, with 7 bases identical to TRBD1. This CDR3 region has 14 residues. In germline, CDR1 is SGHRS, CDR2 YFSETQ. The V gene end was trimmed by 1 base and the J gene end by 4 bases; junction bases not matched to a gene: 4. The DNA for the CDR3 is TGCGCCAGCAGCTTGACAGGGGATAGCACTGAAGCTTTCTTT. The encoded protein is CASSLTGDSTEAFF.

The chain couples TRBV5-6 to TRBJ2-7; 8 nucleotides match TRBD1. CDR3 length equals 14 residues. The V gene end was trimmed by 4 bases and the J gene end by 3 bases; junction bases not matched to a gene: 6. Per the germline V gene, CDR1 is SGHDT and CDR2 is YYEEEE. CDR3 coding DNA: TGTGCCAGCAGCCAATTGGACAGGGACTACGAGCAGTACTTC. It yields the protein CASSQLDRDYEQYF. The full variable domain, its missing parts supplied by reference TRBV5-6 and TRBJ2-7, is DAGVTQSPTHLIKTRGQQVTLRCSPKSGHDTVSWYQQALGQGPQFIFQYYEEEERQRGNFPDRFSGHQFPNYSSELNVNALLLGDSALYLCASSQLDRDYEQYFGPGTRLTVT.

The chain combines TRBV6-5 with TRBJ2-2; D may be TRBD2 (5 bases). CDR1 MNHEY and CDR2 SVGAGI come from the germline V gene. The CDR3 sequence is 14 residues long. Deletions cut 0 bases from V and 3 bases from J, with 5 bases between. The CDR3 region is CASSYSRDTGELFF. The CDR3 DNA is TGTGCCAGCAGTTACTCGAGGGACACCGGGGAGCTGTTTTTT.

The chain employs TRBV19 and TRBJ2-2; D remains unclear. Germline CDR1 is LNHDA and CDR2 is SQIVND (reference sequence). This CDR3 spans 14 amino acids. Trimming pared 6 bases from V and 6 bases from J, leaving 14 bases between. The CDR3 bases are TGTGCCAGTAGCGCCGCTAATAGTGCCGGGGAGCTGTTTTTT. This encodes CASSAANSAGELFF.